The rows below give T cell receptor beta chains drawn from one sample of a study of blood T cell repertoires in COVID-19. The method was immunoSEQ multiplex PCR; TCRdb's version includes in-frame clones alone and lacks a portion of them. The sample records 150,000 to 200,000 clones, 70% to 90% being singletons. Sequenced: peripheral blood. Receptor source: a man between 65 and 79 years old with active or convalescent COVID-19. Each CDR3 is given with its conserved first and last residue. The D gene is left open where the match is weak. The size of a clone is reported for some rows only, either as once, few or many, or as a class for expanded clones.

TRBV11-2	TRBJ2-3	TRBD1	NA	TGTGCCAGCAGCCCAGGACAGGGGGTCGTAGATACGCAGTATTTT	CASSPGQGVVDTQYF
TRBV6-1	TRBJ1-3	TRBD1	few	TGTGCCAGCAGTGCCCAAGGGGGCCCTTCCTCTGGAAACACCATATATTTT	CASSAQGGPSSGNTIYF
TRBV29-1	TRBJ2-2	TRBD2	NA	TGCAGCGTTTGGCTAGCGGTTGACGGGGAGCTGTTTTTT	CSVWLAVDGELFF
TRBV9	TRBJ1-1	TRBD1	NA	TGTGCCAGCAGCCCTCGACAGGGGATTGGCACTGAAGCTTTCTTT	CASSPRQGIGTEAFF
TRBV2	TRBJ2-7	NA	NA	TGTGCCAGCAGTGCCGCCTACGAGCAGTACTTC	CASSAAYEQYF
TRBV5-4	TRBJ2-1	TRBD1	once	TGTGCCAGCAGCCGCGGAGGGACAGGGAGCTCCTACAATGAGCAGTTCTTC	CASSRGGTGSSYNEQFF
TRBV5-5	TRBJ2-2	NA	NA	TGTGCCAGCAGCTTGGAGGAATTGGTCGGGAGAGGGAACACCGGGGAGCTGTTTTTT	CASSLEELVGRGNTGELFF
TRBV7-9	TRBJ1-3	NA	few	TGTGCCAGCAGCTATAGGGACTTCTCGGGGAACACCATATATTTT	CASSYRDFSGNTIYF
TRBV28	TRBJ1-2	NA	NA	TGTGCCAGCAGACAGGGCTTGAATGGCTACACCTTC	CASRQGLNGYTF
TRBV10-2	TRBJ1-4	NA	NA	TGCGCCAGCAGTCGGGGCGGGAAAGCCGAAAAACTGTTTTTT	CASSRGGKAEKLFF
TRBV2	TRBJ1-3	TRBD1	once	TGTGCCAGCAGTGTGGGACAGGGACTACGGACCATATATTTT	CASSVGQGLRTIYF
TRBV14	TRBJ2-1	TRBD2	NA	TGTGCCAGCAGCCCCATACTAGCGGGAGGAGGTGAGCAGTTCTTC	CASSPILAGGGEQFF
TRBV2	TRBJ1-4	NA	NA	TGTGCCACAGCGGGTCTGCCTAATGAAAAACTGTTTTTT	CATAGLPNEKLFF
TRBV30	TRBJ2-7	NA	NA	TGTGCCTGGGCAACAGGGGGGACTATCTACGAGCAGTACTTC	CAWATGGTIYEQYF
TRBV10-3	TRBJ2-5	TRBD1	NA	TGTGCCATCAGGGGGACAGGGGTGTCAGAGACCCAGTACTTC	CAIRGTGVSETQYF
TRBV5-1	TRBJ2-3	TRBD2	NA	TGCGCCAGCAGCCCTGAGGCTAGCGGGAGCACAGATACGCAGTATTTT	CASSPEASGSTDTQYF
TRBV5-1	TRBJ2-3	NA	NA	TGCGCCAGCAGCTTGGCTGGGACATCGACAGATACGCAGTATTTT	CASSLAGTSTDTQYF
TRBV7-2	TRBJ2-3	TRBD2	NA	TGTGCCAGCAGCTTAGCACTAGCGGGGGGGTCAGATACGCAGTATTTT	CASSLALAGGSDTQYF
TRBV7-8	TRBJ2-3	NA	NA	TGTGCCAGCAGCTCCCCAGGCTCTAGCACAGATACGCAGTATTTT	CASSSPGSSTDTQYF
TRBV18	TRBJ2-2	NA	NA	TGTGCCAGCTCACCGGACAGGAACACCGGGGAGCTGTTTTTT	CASSPDRNTGELFF
TRBV5-1	TRBJ1-6	NA	NA	TGCGCCAGCAGCTCCCAGGGCGCGAATTCACCCCTCCACTTT	CASSSQGANSPLHF
TRBV5-1	TRBJ2-5	TRBD1	NA	TGCGCCAGCAGCTTGGGTGTCGTGACAGGGGTCCAAGAGACCCAGTACTTC	CASSLGVVTGVQETQYF
TRBV28	TRBJ1-6	TRBD1	NA	TGTGCCAGCAGGATGACAGGGCAAAATTCACCCCTCCACTTT	CASRMTGQNSPLHF
TRBV7-2	TRBJ1-6	NA	NA	TGTGCCAGCAGCTTATCAGGCACCGGTAATTCACCCCTCCACTTT	CASSLSGTGNSPLHF